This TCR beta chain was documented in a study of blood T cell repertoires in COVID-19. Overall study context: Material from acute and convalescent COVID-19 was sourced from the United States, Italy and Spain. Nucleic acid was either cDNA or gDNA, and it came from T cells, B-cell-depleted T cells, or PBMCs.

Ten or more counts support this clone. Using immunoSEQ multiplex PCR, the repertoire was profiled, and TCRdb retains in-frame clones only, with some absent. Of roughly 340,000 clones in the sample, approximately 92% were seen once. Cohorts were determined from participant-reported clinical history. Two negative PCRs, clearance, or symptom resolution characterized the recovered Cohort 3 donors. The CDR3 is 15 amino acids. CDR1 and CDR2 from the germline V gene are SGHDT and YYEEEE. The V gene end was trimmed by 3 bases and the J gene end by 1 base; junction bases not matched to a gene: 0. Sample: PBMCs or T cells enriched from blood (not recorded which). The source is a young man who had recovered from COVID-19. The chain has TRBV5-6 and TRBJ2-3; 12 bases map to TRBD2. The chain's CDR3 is CASSWTSGGTDTQYF. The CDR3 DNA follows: TGTGCCAGCAGCTGGACTAGCGGGGGCACAGATACGCAGTATTTT.